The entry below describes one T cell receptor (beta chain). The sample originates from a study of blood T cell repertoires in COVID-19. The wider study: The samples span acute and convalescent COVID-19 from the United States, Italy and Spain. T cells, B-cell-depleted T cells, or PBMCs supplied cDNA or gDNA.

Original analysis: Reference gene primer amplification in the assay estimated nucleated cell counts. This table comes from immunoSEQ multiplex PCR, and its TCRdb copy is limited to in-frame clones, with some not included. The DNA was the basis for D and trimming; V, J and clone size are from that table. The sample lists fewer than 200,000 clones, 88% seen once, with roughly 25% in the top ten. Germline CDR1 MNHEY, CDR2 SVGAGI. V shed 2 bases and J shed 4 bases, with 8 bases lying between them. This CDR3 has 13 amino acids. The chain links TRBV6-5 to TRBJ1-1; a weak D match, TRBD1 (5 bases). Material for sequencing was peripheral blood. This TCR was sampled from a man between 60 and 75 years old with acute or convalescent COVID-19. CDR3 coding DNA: TGTGCCAGCAGTTACGGGGGGAGCACTGAAGCTTTCTTT. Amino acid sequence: CASSYGGSTEAFF.